This T cell receptor beta chain was found in a study of cytomegalovirus exposure and HLA in healthy donors (dated by TCRdb to 2017 to 2019). With regard to the full study: An earlier analysis of roughly 610 of the donors reported roughly 300 Gb of sequence data and 117 million unique TCR beta sequences obtained from about 179 million T cells. Approximately 310 gigabases of sequencing data and roughly 90 million unique TCR sequences were included in an early release covering 550 to 650 HLA-typed donors. Of the roughly 430 genotyped donors, around 81% fell in the genetic ancestry cluster associated with self-reported Caucasian donors. The study aimed to test whether cataloging public T cell receptors could reveal signatures of past pathogen exposure. Using immunosequencing, the study profiled T cell repertoires from around 670 subjects and related those repertoires to cytomegalovirus serostatus. Along with the approximately 650-subject first cohort, a separate validation cohort of over a hundred different subjects was used. The study combined high-throughput TCR immunosequencing, statistical association of individual TCRs with disease status, and machine learning to predict cytomegalovirus infection status. In a later analysis, previously published TCR beta repertoires from 500 to 750 donors were re-analyzed and high-resolution HLA genotyping was added so that TCR occurrence patterns could be studied. The later analysis used no new phenotypic data to find candidate immune exposures, relying instead on TCR beta sequences and their occurrence across donors. An earlier analysis of nearly 600 of the donors applied high-throughput TCR beta sequencing to assess whether each TCR beta V gene segment acted as functional or pseudogenic. Alongside the repertoire data, information on donor age, sex, ethnicity and CMV serostatus was compiled. In a later genetic analysis, genome-wide SNP genotypes for about three fifths of the 666 donors were used, and that subset was treated as a discovery cohort. All discovery cohort repertoires had been generated on a single sequencing platform. Both class I and class II loci were covered by HLA typing, at four-digit resolution. Typing coverage differed by locus: A, B, C, DRB1 and DQB1 were typed in roughly 620-630 donors, DQA1 in 522, DPA1 in 600 to 610, and DPB1 in 400 to 480. Several DR-DQ haplotypes were handled as single units for association and clustering, since linkage in the cohort was strong. On average, approximately 250,000 unique TCR beta nucleotide sequences were sequenced per donor among 398 genotyped donors of the cohort, with roughly 19% of those sequences being non-productive. Here is what the overall study found, with its caveats: A later analysis associated 15,000 to 20,000 TCR beta sequences with specific HLA alleles at a false discovery rate of 0.05. Compared with the 666-donor mean, donors in an Asian-associated ancestry cluster had fewer N-insertions in productive TCRs, according to a later genetic analysis. In this cohort, only TCR beta chains were sequenced, and detectable features were limited by the absence of alpha or paired-chain data. Roughly uniform sequencing depth across donors was assumed in presence/absence analyses, although this assumption may not hold. Correlated functional status among segregating V segments might be attributable to linkage disequilibrium, but an unknown experimental factor could not be ruled out. A few of the identified cytomegalovirus-associated TCR beta chains were confirmed in vitro to be specific for cytomegalovirus antigens. The 87-base-pair reads could not distinguish some IMGT-functional V segments, including TRBV6-2 and TRBV6-3, so those segments were excluded. A later analysis found that HLA-associated TCR beta chains were more clonally expanded and had lower generation probabilities than equally common non-associated chains. The study listed 164 TCR beta chains as associated with cytomegalovirus. A later genetic analysis associated a missense DCLRE1C variant with V-gene and J-gene trimming of TCR beta chains, and an independent cohort replicated the association. In a later analysis, TCR association rates were found to vary across HLA loci, with the most associated TCRs seen for DRB1 alleles and the fewest for HLA-C alleles. The classifier was reported to diagnose cytomegalovirus status with high specificity and sensitivity in both the original and validation cohorts. Because some donors lacked HLA typing at each locus, the association tests relied only on the typed subset. Most TCR sequences were observed very rarely across donors, whereas some public TCRs were present in many individuals. A cluster of highly shared sequence variants was judged likely to be a technical artifact of the sequencing pipeline. A further reported finding was that TCR beta sequences accurately predicted the HLA-A and HLA-B alleles for most subjects in the first cohort. A later analysis found that most CMV-associated TCR beta chains appeared HLA-restricted, with HLA associations seemingly driven largely by CMV exposure. When HLA alleles, especially DR and DQ, strongly co-occurred, attributing TCR associations to individual alleles was difficult. An earlier analysis of 587 of the donors showed that most TCR beta V segments appeared in productive rearrangements either about 87% or about 30% of the time, which broadly matched IMGT annotations. The authors suggested that the approach could potentially be generalized to other disease states and immunological phenotypes. The earlier analysis of 587 of the donors excluded roughly 17 rarely observed V segments, including chromosome 9 orphons, because counts were too low. Immune exposure information for the cohort was limited to CMV serostatus. In a later analysis, several top co-occurrence clusters were reported to appear linked to parvovirus B19, influenza, CMV and Epstein-Barr virus.

As for this clone: The antigen it binds to is not known. Per-nucleotide qualities are absent, and no much larger clonotype sits a single base away.

The library was obtained by the immunoSEQ multiplex PCR assay. A mixture of 60 forward primers for TCR Vbeta segments and 13 reverse primers for TCR Jbeta segments was used in the multiplex PCR. The CDR3 region of rearranged TCR beta genes was amplified from genomic DNA by a multiplex PCR assay. The amplified TCR beta libraries were sequenced on the Illumina HiSeq System as 87-base-pair reads. Per the source publication's procedure: In a later analysis, roughly 80 million unique TCR beta chains were counted across the approximately 640 repertoires, and roughly 11 million of these chains were shared by at least two donors. Raw reads were error-corrected and collapsed into unique sequences by a nearest-neighbor algorithm in which closely related sequences were merged to remove PCR and sequencing errors. Alignment of CDR3 sequences to IMGT reference sequences was used to assign V, D and J gene segments. For a sequence to be retained, at least a six-nucleotide match to both a V gene segment and a J gene segment was required. A rearrangement counted as productive if the CDR3 had no stop codons and remained in frame with V and J, and every other rearrangement counted as non-productive. CDR3 was defined by IMGT convention, running from the second conserved V-encoded cysteine to the conserved J-encoded phenylalanine. Sequences without an unambiguous match to a single V gene segment were excluded from the earlier analysis of several hundred of the donors. An earlier analysis of a few hundred of the donors classified V segments as functional when productive rearrangements were above 56.7% and as segregating when the standard deviation between donors was above 5%. A statistical classification framework was developed to diagnose cytomegalovirus status using the catalog of TCR beta chain sequences. A later analysis assigned V and J genes by comparing TCR nucleotide sequences with IMGT/GENE-DB human TR gene sequences. A later analysis assigned CDR3 sequences and most-parsimonious VDJ recombination scenarios with the TCRdist pipeline. In a later analysis, each TCR beta chain was defined by its CDR3 amino acid sequence together with its V-gene family, and reads without a unique V-gene family were excluded. As a way to deal with suspected cross-contamination and a sequencing artifact, a later analysis dropped over 550 nucleotide sequences that were highly shared and had low generation probability. A later analysis calculated a clonal expansion index for each public chain from normalized within-repertoire ranks of inferred template counts. In a later analysis, generation probabilities were computed with a VDJ recombination model fitted to out-of-frame rearrangements, and the resulting probabilities were checked against IGoR. Hypergeometric tests were used in a later analysis to score TCR-TCR, TCR-HLA and TCR-CMV co-occurrence, with a repertoire-size bias correction applied to the TCR pairs. To estimate false discovery rates, a later analysis permuted the HLA or CMV assignments 20 times. In a later analysis, co-occurring TCRs were grouped using DBSCAN, with TCRdist sequence similarity added in when clustering inside HLA-allele-positive subsets. For co-occurrence clustering, repertoires with fewer than 30,000 or more than 120,000 public chains were excluded, along with about five repertoires with anomalous nucleotide sharing. This immuneACCESS table, as held by TCRdb, lists in-frame sequences with V and J called but not all clones. Of the missing ones, under half trace to an unresolved V gene in checked studies; the others have no known cause. V and J calls and clone size are as listed in that table; D and trimming were resolved from the DNA. For this sample there are about 110,000 clones; around 80% appear just once. 20% to 25% of the sample goes to the ten largest clones.

Looking up the germline V gene (reference sequence) yields CDR1 MNHNY and CDR2 SVGAGI. A distance of 8 bases separates the germline ends of V and J, which lose 2 bases and 4 bases respectively. Spanning cysteine to phenylalanine, the CDR3 consists of 13 amino acids. The DNA shown is the 39-base CDR3, in frame from base 1. The cohort was made up of 666 healthy bone marrow donors. Cohort members were all nominally healthy when sampled, although unrecorded immune exposures were likely present. The donor was CMV seropositive and was included in the group of some 290 seropositive cohort members. Every donor gave a peripheral blood sample, and the peripheral blood mononuclear cells from that sample were used for TCR beta sequencing. The Qiagen DNeasy Blood Extraction Kit was used to extract genomic DNA from the blood cell samples.

The chain uses TRBV6-6 and TRBJ1-1; the D gene is possibly TRBD1, with 5 bases matching. This receptor was taken from a man aged 25-45 years in good health and CMV-seropositive. Sequencing input: PBMCs. The CDR3 region: CASSYGGATEAFF. The DNA sequence reads TGTGCCAGCAGTTACGGCGGGGCCACTGAAGCTTTCTTT.